The 8 T cell receptor beta chains given below trace back to one sample, sequenced in a study of T cell clonotyping in hematopoietic cell transplantation. Generated by immunoSEQ multiplex PCR, the TCRdb table keeps only in-frame clones and is missing some. The data show about 41,000 clones, with about 95% seen just once and approximately 0.94% held by the top ten. The sequenced sample was peripheral blood mononuclear cells. Source of these receptors: a man aged 25-45 years in good health. Some clones in this sample may be carry-over from other donors' samples.

The chain is built from TRBV27 and TRBJ1-4; D gene ambiguous. Germline V lookup: CDR1 MNHEY, CDR2 SMNVEV (reference sequence). Between the trimmed V and J ends, which lost 5 bases and 3 bases, there was a span of 13 bases. The CDR3 covers 15 residues. Here the CDR3 reads CASSTRGESNEKLFF. CDR3 DNA sequence: TGTGCCAGCAGTACCCGTGGGGAGTCTAATGAAAAACTGTTTTTT.

The genes are TRBV9 and TRBJ1-4; D unclear. With 4 bases removed from V and 8 bases from J, the gap between germline ends came to 15 bases. There are 14 residues in the CDR3. Germline V gives CDR1 SGDLS, CDR2 YYNGEE. CDR3 bases: TGTGCCAGCAGCCCCGCCCAACTGAGAGAAAAACTGTTTTTT. Translation: CASSPAQLREKLFF. Filled out from reference TRBV9 and TRBJ1-4, the complete variable domain reads DSGVTQTPKHLITATGQRVTLRCSPRSGDLSVYWYQQSLDQGLQFLIQYYNGEERAKGNILERFSAQQFPDLHSELNLSSLELGDSALYFCASSPAQLREKLFFGSGTQLSVL.

J is TRBJ1-2 and V is TRBV6-5; 10 bases align to TRBD1. The CDR3 runs to 14 residues. V trimming: 7 bases; J trimming: 6 bases; junction bases outside the gene matches: 8. From germline, CDR1 is MNHEY and CDR2 SVGAGI. CDR3 sequence reads: CASNDRGRRDGYTF. The CDR3 DNA reads TGTGCCAGCAATGACAGGGGGCGAAGGGATGGCTACACCTTC.

The rearrangement uses TRBV4-1 and TRBJ1-6, with unresolved D. The germline V and J ends were trimmed by 2 bases and 0 bases, with 2 bases remaining between them. Germline V gives CDR1 MGHRA, CDR2 YSYEKL. This CDR3 is built from 14 residues. The DNA of the CDR3 is TGCGCCAGCAGCCAAAACTCCTATAATTCACCCCTCCACTTT. Protein sequence: CASSQNSYNSPLHF.

The rearrangement links TRBV28 to TRBJ2-7; D might be TRBD1 (6 bases). Trimming shortened V by 11 bases and J by 4 bases, and 15 bases separated the two germline ends. The CDR3 has 12 residues. Germline assignment: CDR1 MDHEN and CDR2 SYDVKM. The CDR3 DNA follows: TGTGCCGCAGGGGCAGTTAGTTACGAGCAGTACTTC. Protein sequence: CAAGAVSYEQYF.

The V gene is TRBV7-3, the J gene TRBJ2-1; D is undetermined. Trimming stripped 2 bases from V and 5 bases from J, with 7 bases between. Germline CDR1 and CDR2: SGHTA and FQGTGA. This CDR3 has 13 residues. The CDR3 loop reads CASSLPPNNEQFF. In DNA form, the CDR3 reads TGTGCCAGCAGCTTACCTCCAAACAATGAGCAGTTCTTC. The full variable domain, with the rest looked up from reference TRBV7-3 and TRBJ2-1, is GAGVSQTPSNKVTEKGKYVELRCDPISGHTALYWYRQSLGQGPEFLIYFQGTGAADDSGLPNDRFFAVRPEGSVSTLKIQRTERGDSAVYLCASSLPPNNEQFFGPGTRLTVL.

The chain links TRBV29-1 to TRBJ2-3; 9 bases agree with TRBD2. Trimming took 6 bases from V and 1 from J; bases not matched to a gene: 2. This CDR3 has 13 amino acids. Germline CDR1 reads SQVTM; CDR2 reads ANQGSEA. CDR3 DNA: TGCAGCGTGCGGGAGGGGGGCACAGATACGCAGTATTTT. This sequence encodes CSVREGGTDTQYF.

The rearrangement joins TRBV11-2 to TRBJ2-7; 9 nucleotides line up with TRBD1. This CDR3 comprises 15 residues. Germline V CDR1 and CDR2: SGHAT, FQNNGV. V lost 2 bases to trimming and J lost 4 bases; unmatched junction nucleotides: 6. In DNA form, the CDR3 reads TGTGCCAGCAGCTTAAGCGGGACAGGGCCGTACGAGCAGTACTTC. Translating it yields CASSLSGTGPYEQYF.